What follows are 20 T cell receptor beta chains derived from one specimen sequenced in a study of shared clonotypes between healthy human individuals. Clones were sequenced by immunoSEQ multiplex PCR, and TCRdb holds only the in-frame ones, with some missing. The sample consists of more than 1,200,000 clones, 97% to 99% of them appearing once. Sequencing was done on a sample of naive CD4+ T cells sorted from blood. Subset here: CD45RA+ positively selected. The origin of the receptors is a man aged 25 to 45 in good health.

V gene TRBV29-1 combines with J gene TRBJ2-7; 12 bases fit TRBD1. The CDR3 is 15 residues long. Germline V gene data show CDR1 as SQVTM and CDR2 as ANQGSEA. Losses at the gene ends were 3 bases for V and 6 bases for J; bases not matched to a gene: 9. CDR3 residues: CSVEKGGTGGGEQYF. The CDR3 nucleotides are TGCAGCGTTGAGAAGGGGGGGACAGGGGGCGGCGAGCAGTACTTC.

The chain carries TRBV11-2 and TRBJ2-7; no clear D gene. The length of the CDR3 is 13 residues. The ends were cut back, 5 bases at V and 6 bases at J, with 14 bases in the middle. The germline CDR1 and CDR2 sequences are SGHAT and FQNNGV. CDR3: CASSPLPWGEQYF. CDR3 DNA: TGTGCCAGCAGCCCCCTCCCCTGGGGCGAGCAGTACTTC.

The CDR3 coding sequence is TGCGCCAGCAGCTTCGTCCCAGGGAATGCCCAAAACATTCAGTACTTC. As protein: CASSFVPGNAQNIQYF. The gene calls are TRBV5-1 and TRBJ2-4; a possible D gene is TRBD1 (5 bases). With 2 bases removed from V and 5 bases from J, the gap between germline ends came to 17 bases. This CDR3 is 16 amino acids long. Looked up from germline, CDR1 is SGHRS and CDR2 is YFSETQ.

The chain joins TRBV30 to TRBJ2-7, with TRBD2 matching over 9 bases. Unmatched junction bases numbered 8, after V lost 4 bases and J lost 4 bases. The CDR3 has 14 amino acids. Germline lookup yields CDR1 GTSNPN and CDR2 SVGIG (reference sequence). The CDR3 DNA reads as TGTGCCTGGAATTGGGCGGGAGGGCCGTACGAGCAGTACTTC. This sequence encodes CAWNWAGGPYEQYF.

V is TRBV7-2 and J is TRBJ2-7, with 7 bases aligning to TRBD1. The CDR3 runs 13 residues. V shed 5 bases, J shed 4 bases, and the junction held 5 bases outside the gene matches. Germline CDR1 reads SGHTA; CDR2 reads FQGNSA. The CDR3 DNA sequence: TGTGCCAGCAGCCCCGGGACAGAGTACGAGCAGTACTTC. Protein sequence: CASSPGTEYEQYF.

V gene TRBV5-4 combines with J gene TRBJ1-3, with D hard to call. The germline gives CDR1 SGHNT, CDR2 YYREEE (reference sequence). This CDR3 has 15 residues. V was trimmed by 4 bases and J by 0 bases, leaving 11 bases between them. The CDR3 coding sequence is TGTGCCAGCAGCCCGGGATTGAGCTCTGGAAACACCATATATTTT. This gives the protein CASSPGLSSGNTIYF. Based on the CDR3 plus reference TRBV5-4 and TRBJ1-3, the full variable domain is ETGVTQSPTHLIKTRGQQVTLRCSSQSGHNTVSWYQQALGQGPQFIFQYYREEENGRGNFPPRFSGLQFPNYSSELNVNALELDDSALYLCASSPGLSSGNTIYFGEGSWLTVV.

The chain combines TRBV5-4 with TRBJ2-1; D ambiguous. CDR1 is SGHNT and CDR2 is YYREEE in the germline V gene (reference sequence). V was clipped by 3 bases and J by 0 bases, with 7 bases between them. The CDR3 contains 14 residues. CDR3 amino acids: CASSSKSSYNEQFF. CDR3 DNA: TGTGCCAGCAGCTCTAAGAGCTCCTACAATGAGCAGTTCTTC.

This chain joins TRBV29-1 and TRBJ2-5; weak D call: TRBD1 (5 bases). The CDR3 covers 16 residues. CDR1 is SQVTM and CDR2 is ANQGSEA in the germline V gene. Trimming shortened V by 6 bases and J by 3 bases, and 23 bases separated the two germline ends. The CDR3 sequence is CSVNRYGVSLEETQYF. In DNA, the CDR3 is TGCAGCGTAAACAGGTACGGCGTGAGTCTGGAAGAGACCCAGTACTTC. The full variable domain, its missing parts supplied by reference TRBV29-1 and TRBJ2-5, is SAVISQKPSRDICQRGTSLTIQCQVDSQVTMMFWYRQQPGQSLTLIATANQGSEATYESGFVIDKFPISRPNLTFSTLTVSNMSPEDSSIYLCSVNRYGVSLEETQYFGPGTRLLVL.

V is TRBV7-3 and J is TRBJ2-3; TRBD2 aligns across 9 bases. This CDR3 has 14 amino acids. V lost 5 bases to trimming and J lost 6 bases; unmatched junction nucleotides: 6. The germline gives CDR1 SGHTA, CDR2 FQGTGA. For the CDR3, the DNA is TGTGCCAGCAGCCGACTAGCGGCGTCCGATACGCAGTATTTT. It specifies CASSRLAASDTQYF.

A note on this clone: At one boundary the junction diverges from the germline segment, which might be a read error. This sequence joins TRBV7-7 and TRBJ2-7, with 8 nucleotides matching TRBD2. Germline values: CDR1 SSHAT, CDR2 FNYEAQ (reference sequence). The CDR3 spans 13 residues. The CDR3 DNA reads TGTGCCAACAGCGCAGCGGGGGTCGGGGAGCAGTACTTC. It codes for CANSAAGVGEQYF. The full variable domain, in which reference TRBV7-7 and TRBJ2-7 provide the parts outside the CDR3, is GAGVSQSPRYKVTKRGQDVTLRCDPISSHATLYWYQQALGQGPEFLTYFNYEAQPDKSGLPSDRFSAERPEGSISTLTIQRTEQRDSAMYRCANSAAGVGEQYFGPGTRLTVT.

In regard to this clone: Other DNA sequences of this sample code for an identical CDR3. This chain links TRBV7-9 with TRBJ2-1; D perhaps matches TRBD2 (6 bases). The V and J ends lost 5 bases and 3 bases respectively, with 8 bases between them. The CDR3 consists of 13 residues. Germline V gene lookup returns CDR1 SEHNR and CDR2 FQNEAQ (reference sequence). The DNA of the CDR3 is TGTGCCAGCAGCCCGGGAGTCTACAATGAGCAGTTCTTC. This translates into CASSPGVYNEQFF.

This chain uses TRBV28 with TRBJ2-7; TRBD1 matches at 7 bases. The CDR3 contains 15 residues. Germline loops: CDR1 MDHEN, CDR2 SYDVKM. V was pared by 5 bases and J by 1 base, with 8 bases of the junction left unmatched. CDR3 sequence: CASSGSGTESYEQYF. CDR3 nucleotide sequence: TGTGCCAGCAGTGGTTCCGGGACAGAGTCCTACGAGCAGTACTTC.

In the case of this clone: Other DNA sequences of this sample code for an identical CDR3. The rearrangement uses TRBV6-6 and TRBJ1-4; D gene unclear. Germline CDR1 MNHNY, CDR2 SVGAGI (reference sequence). The V gene lost 6 bases and the J gene lost 0 bases, with 8 bases spanning the gap. The CDR3 spans 14 residues. The CDR3 reads CASSPTATNEKLFF. The CDR3 coding sequence is TGTGCCAGCAGCCCCACCGCAACTAATGAAAAACTGTTTTTT.

The CDR3 protein is CASSHFSGSGDTQYF. Here the CDR3 DNA reads TGCGCCAGCAGTCACTTCAGCGGGAGCGGTGATACGCAGTATTTT. This chain links TRBV5-1 with TRBJ2-3; 8 bases line up with TRBD2. Germline CDR1 and CDR2: SGHRS and YFSETQ. The V and J ends lost 5 bases and 6 bases, in that order; junction bases with no gene match: 11. This CDR3 contains 15 residues.

The chain combines TRBV18 with TRBJ2-2; D is unclear. V dropped 3 bases and J dropped 4 bases, with 9 bases sitting between them. The CDR3 length is 14 residues. Looked up from germline, CDR1 is KGHSH and CDR2 is LQKENI. CDR3 residues: CASSPLEFTGELFF. In DNA form, the CDR3 reads TGTGCCAGCTCACCTTTGGAGTTCACCGGGGAGCTGTTTTTT.

Of note for this clone: Other DNA variants within this sample encode the same CDR3. The rearrangement joins TRBV20-1 to TRBJ2-7; D gene ambiguous. Per the germline V gene, CDR1 is DFQATT and CDR2 is SNEGSKA (reference sequence). V lost 4 bases, J lost 0 bases, and 4 bases lay in between. The CDR3 extends over 11 amino acids. CDR3 DNA: TGCAGTGCTACCCCCTCCTACGAGCAGTACTTC. Amino acid sequence: CSATPSYEQYF.

This clone was observed once. One junction end does not reproduce the germline sequence, and a read error may be involved. V is TRBV19 and J is TRBJ2-7; a possible D gene is TRBD2 (7 bases). From germline, CDR1 is LNHDA and CDR2 SQIVND (reference sequence). This CDR3 spans 13 amino acids. The chain's CDR3 is CASSIDAGDNHAF. The DNA of the CDR3 is TGTGCCAGTAGTATAGATGCGGGGGACAACCACGCTTTC.

The CDR3 here is CASSFRGTSGRATYEQYF. The CDR3, as DNA: TGTGCCAGCAGTTTTAGGGGGACTAGCGGGAGGGCAACCTACGAGCAGTACTTC. The V call is TRBV27, the J call TRBJ2-7; 16 nucleotides agree with TRBD2. J lost 2 bases, V lost 3 bases, and 7 bases had no gene match. This CDR3 has 18 residues. CDR1 is MNHEY, CDR2 SMNVEV, per germline (reference sequence).

For the CDR3, the DNA is TGCAGCGTTGATAGGGTCATGAACACTGAAGCTTTCTTT. Translating gives CSVDRVMNTEAFF. The chain has TRBV29-1 and TRBJ1-1; D is unresolved. There are 13 residues in the CDR3. Germline CDR1 reads SQVTM; CDR2 reads ANQGSEA. V was shortened by 3 bases and J by 0 bases, with 8 bases between the two germline ends.

About this clone: The same CDR3 is also encoded by other DNA sequences in this sample. The J gene is TRBJ2-7, the V gene TRBV15; 10 positions match TRBD1. With 3 bases clipped from V and 4 bases from J, the junction kept 6 bases outside the gene matches. Germline CDR1 is LNHNV and CDR2 is YYDKDF (reference sequence). The CDR3 spans 15 residues. CDR3 nucleotide sequence: TGTGCCACCAGCAGGGAGACAGGGGGCGGTTACGAGCAGTACTTC. Translating gives CATSRETGGGYEQYF.